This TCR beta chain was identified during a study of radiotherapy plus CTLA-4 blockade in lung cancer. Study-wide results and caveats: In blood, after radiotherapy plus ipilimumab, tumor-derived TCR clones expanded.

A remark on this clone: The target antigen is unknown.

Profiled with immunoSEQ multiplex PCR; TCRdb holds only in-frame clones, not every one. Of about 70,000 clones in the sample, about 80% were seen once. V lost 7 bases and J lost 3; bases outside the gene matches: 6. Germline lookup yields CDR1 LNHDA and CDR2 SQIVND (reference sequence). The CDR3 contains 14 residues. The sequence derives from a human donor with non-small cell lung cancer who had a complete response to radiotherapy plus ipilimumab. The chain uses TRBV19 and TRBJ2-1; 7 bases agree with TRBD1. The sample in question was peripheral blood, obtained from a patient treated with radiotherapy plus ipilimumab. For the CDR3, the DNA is TGTGCCAGTACCCGACAGGGAGACTACAATGAGCAGTTCTTC. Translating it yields CASTRQGDYNEQFF.